A selection of T cell receptor beta chains follows, all from one sample in a study of CD8 T cells in Susac syndrome. TCRdb re-called the immunoSEQ multiplex PCR reads with MiXCR, one entry per CDR3 protein. The sample comprises around 280,000 distinct CDR3 sequences, about 91% of which are singletons, and 0.065% rests with the top ten. The sample consisted of CD4+ T cells from PBMCs. These receptors all come from a human donor with multiple sclerosis. Both conserved end residues are part of each CDR3. A D gene is named only where the DNA matches it firmly. Not all rows give a size; the values are once, few, many and, for expanded clones, a class.

J	V	size	D	DNA	CDR3
TRBJ2-6	TRBV5-6	.	.	TGTGCCAGCAGCCCTCTGGGGAAATCTGGGGCCAACGTCCTGACTTTC	CASSPLGKSGANVLTF
TRBJ1-1	TRBV6-2/TRBV6-3	.	.	TGTGCCAGCAGCACAGGGAAAGGAAAGGGAACTGAAGCTTTCTTT	CASSTGKGKGTEAFF
TRBJ1-5	TRBV4-2	.	.	TGTGCCAGCAGTCAAAATAGCAATCAGCCCCAGCATTTT	CASSQNSNQPQHF
TRBJ1-5	TRBV24-1	.	.	TGTGCCACCAGTGACCTTCCAGGGGCGAATCAGCCCCAGCATTTT	CATSDLPGANQPQHF
TRBJ1-2	TRBV29-1	.	.	TGCAGCGTTGCGACGGTTAACTATGGCTACACCTTC	CSVATVNYGYTF
TRBJ2-3	TRBV9	.	.	TGTGCCAGCAGCGTGTACCCCACAGATACGCAGTATTTT	CASSVYPTDTQYF
TRBJ2-3	TRBV30	.	.	TGTGCCCAGGGGGGGGACCTCACAGATACGCAGTATTTT	CAQGGDLTDTQYF
TRBJ2-2	TRBV5-1	.	.	TGCGCCAGCAGCTTGGATTCGTTCATGAACACCGGGGAGCTGTTTTTT	CASSLDSFMNTGELFF
TRBJ2-7	TRBV5-1	.	.	TGCGCCAGCAGCTTTAGGACGGATTCCTACGAGCAGTACTTC	CASSFRTDSYEQYF
TRBJ2-5	TRBV6-1	once	.	TGTGCCAGCACGGCGGTCCCACAAGAGACCCAGTACTTC	CASTAVPQETQYF
TRBJ2-3	TRBV7-2	.	TRBD2	TGTGCCAGCAGCTTTGGACTAGCGGGAGGTAATACGCAGTATTTT	CASSFGLAGGNTQYF
TRBJ2-4	TRBV4-1	few	.	TGCGCCAGCAGCCAAGAAATAGGGGTGAAAAACATTCAGTACTTC	CASSQEIGVKNIQYF
TRBJ2-7	TRBV12-3/TRBV12-4	.	.	TGTGCCAGCACCAGATCGTCCTTGACCTACGAGCAGTACTTC	CASTRSSLTYEQYF
TRBJ1-2	TRBV29-1	.	.	TGCAGCGTTGAAGATCGAACTCTCTACACCTTC	CSVEDRTLYTF
TRBJ1-5	TRBV12-3/TRBV12-4	few	TRBD1	TGTGCCAGCAGTTTGACAGGGGGCGGTCAGCCCCAGCATTTT	CASSLTGGGQPQHF
TRBJ2-2	TRBV7-9	.	TRBD2	TGTGCCAGCAGCGCCGGGACTAGCGGAGCAACCGGGGAGCTGTTTTTT	CASSAGTSGATGELFF
TRBJ1-2	TRBV6-1	once	.	TGTGCCATCCTCGCGGTGACGATCGACTATGGCTACACCTTC	CAILAVTIDYGYTF
TRBJ1-1	TRBV19	.	.	TGTGCCAGTAGTACGGCAGATCCCCCAGGGTCCGGTGAAGCTTTCTTT	CASSTADPPGSGEAFF
TRBJ2-1	TRBV20-1	.	.	TGCAGTGCCCAAAGGGACGCTGGGGTTGACAATGAGCAGTTCTTC	CSAQRDAGVDNEQFF
TRBJ1-2	TRBV6-5	once	TRBD1	TGTGCCAGCACCTCCAGGACAGGGAGGGGCTACACCTTC	CASTSRTGRGYTF
TRBJ2-1	TRBV18	.	TRBD2	TGTGCCAGCTCATCCGCGGGGGGCGTCTCCTACAATGAGCAGTTCTTC	CASSSAGGVSYNEQFF
TRBJ2-4	TRBV5-1	.	TRBD1	TGCGCCAGCAGCTCCCTAGGGACAGGGCTCGACATTCAGTACTTC	CASSSLGTGLDIQYF
TRBJ1-5	TRBV4-3	.	.	TGCGCCAGCAGCCAAGATTATGCAGGGATCAATCAGCCCCAGCATTTT	CASSQDYAGINQPQHF
TRBJ2-1	TRBV18	once	.	TGTGCCAGCTCACCACTAAGACCTGAGCAGTTCTTC	CASSPLRPEQFF
TRBJ2-7	TRBV29-1	.	.	TGCAGCGTTGAGTCGGGACGCTCCTACGAGCAGTACTTC	CSVESGRSYEQYF
TRBJ2-7	TRBV5-5	.	TRBD2	TGTGCCAGCAGAAATGAATTGCGGGAGGGCCTCTACGAGCAGTACTTC	CASRNELREGLYEQYF
TRBJ2-1	TRBV24-1	.	.	TGTGCCACCAGTGATCCCACCCTCGTCCAGAATGAGCAGTTCTTC	CATSDPTLVQNEQFF
TRBJ2-7	TRBV7-2	.	.	TGTGCCAGCAGCTCAAACTTTGGGACGGTATCCTACGAGCAGTACTTC	CASSSNFGTVSYEQYF
TRBJ2-5	TRBV7-2	.	TRBD2	TGTGCCAGCAGCTTATTAGCGGGGGGGCCCGGGGAGACCCAGTACTTC	CASSLLAGGPGETQYF
TRBJ1-6	TRBV2	.	.	TGTGCCAGCAGTGCGCGGCCGACCACAAGCAATTCACCCCTCCACTTT	CASSARPTTSNSPLHF
TRBJ1-5	TRBV6-6	.	TRBD1	TGTGCCAGCATGGGACAGGGAAATCAGCCCCAGCATTTT	CASMGQGNQPQHF
TRBJ2-7	TRBV4-3	.	TRBD1	TGCGCCAGCAGCCGGAATCCGGGACAGGGACCCTACGAGCAGTACTTC	CASSRNPGQGPYEQYF
TRBJ1-1	TRBV5-1	.	.	TGCGCCAGCACCCCCGGGACCTTGAACACTGAAGCTTTCTTT	CASTPGTLNTEAFF
TRBJ1-5	TRBV24-1	.	.	TGTGCCACCGCCGGGCCATCAGGCAGTCAGCCCCAGCATTTT	CATAGPSGSQPQHF
TRBJ2-7	TRBV29-1	.	TRBD1	TGCAGCGTTGAAGGGACAGGCTACGAGCAGTACTTC	CSVEGTGYEQYF
TRBJ2-7	TRBV25-1	.	.	TGTGCCAGCAGCAGGAGGACCTACGAGCAGTACTTC	CASSRRTYEQYF
TRBJ2-6	TRBV5-1	.	TRBD1	TGCGCCAGCAGCCCCGGGACAGGGAGTGTTGGCGCTGGGGCCAACGTCCTGACTTTC	CASSPGTGSVGAGANVLTF
TRBJ2-5	TRBV27	.	.	TGTGCCAGCAGTTTAGGTCCCCAGCGGGAGACCCAGTACTTC	CASSLGPQRETQYF
TRBJ2-3	TRBV30	.	.	TGTGCCTGGAGATGGGGGGCCCGAGATACGCAGTATTTT	CAWRWGARDTQYF
TRBJ2-7	TRBV24-1	.	.	TGTGCCACCAGTGGGGTGGGGGTCGAGCAGTACTTC	CATSGVGVEQYF
TRBJ2-6	TRBV7-7	.	.	TGTGCTACTCGTGGGCCTGGGGCCAACGTCCTGACTTTC	CATRGPGANVLTF
TRBJ1-2	TRBV6-5	.	.	TGTGCCAGCATACGAGGGCGGACGTACACCTTC	CASIRGRTYTF
TRBJ2-7	TRBV5-4	.	TRBD1	TGTGCCAGCAGCTTGCGGACAGGGGGCTACGAGCAGTACTTC	CASSLRTGGYEQYF
TRBJ2-3	TRBV7-2	.	.	TGTGCCAGCAGCTTAAGGCTCGTCCGGGACCACACATTGGATACGCAGTATTTT	CASSLRLVRDHTLDTQYF
TRBJ2-1	TRBV27	.	TRBD1	TGTGCCAGCAGTTCACCTCGGGACAGGGGGCGAGGGGATGAGCAGTTCTTC	CASSSPRDRGRGDEQFF
TRBJ2-1	TRBV6-2/TRBV6-3	.	TRBD2	TGTGCCAGCAGTTACACAGAGGGCGGGAGGCGGAAACCATACAATGAGCAGTTCTTC	CASSYTEGGRRKPYNEQFF
TRBJ1-1	TRBV19	once	.	TGTGCCAGTAGTATCAACAGGGACACTGAAGCTTTCTTT	CASSINRDTEAFF
TRBJ1-5	TRBV6-1	.	.	TGTGCCAGCAGTGTCGGTCAGCCCCAGCATTTT	CASSVGQPQHF
TRBJ1-1	TRBV29-1	.	.	TGCAGCGTTAAGACTCGACAGTCGGAGAGAGAAGCTTTCTTT	CSVKTRQSEREAFF
TRBJ2-1	TRBV24-1	.	.	TGTGCCACCAGTGACTTAACCGGACTGTCCAATGAGCAGTTCTTC	CATSDLTGLSNEQFF
TRBJ2-2	TRBV30	.	TRBD1	TGTGCCTGGAGTAAGAACAGGGGTGACGGGGAGCTGTTTTTT	CAWSKNRGDGELFF
TRBJ2-3	TRBV7-2	.	.	TGTGCCAGCAGCTCGGGACTTCCAGATACGCAGTATTTT	CASSSGLPDTQYF
TRBJ2-1	TRBV29-1	.	TRBD1	TGCAGCGCCGACAGGGCGTCGAGCTCCTACAATGAGCAGTTCTTC	CSADRASSSYNEQFF
TRBJ2-7	TRBV18	.	.	TGTGCCAGCTCACCAGTGACAGGTCCCGAGCAGTACTTC	CASSPVTGPEQYF
TRBJ2-1	TRBV29-1	.	TRBD2	TGCAGCGTTGATTTGGGGGGGGATGAGCAGTTCTTC	CSVDLGGDEQFF
TRBJ1-2	TRBV5-1	.	.	TGCGCCAGCAGTTCCGGGCAGAACTATGGCTACACCTTC	CASSSGQNYGYTF
TRBJ1-2	TRBV29-1	.	.	TGCAGCGTTGATGGAGGGTCCGGAAACTATGGCTACACCTTC	CSVDGGSGNYGYTF
TRBJ2-3	TRBV20-1	.	.	TGCAGTGCTAGAGATGCTAGGGTCACAGATACGCAGTATTTT	CSARDARVTDTQYF
TRBJ2-3	TRBV7-2	.	TRBD2	TGTGCCAGCAGCCGTGGCGGGAGGGCGTTCGCAGATACGCAGTATTTT	CASSRGGRAFADTQYF
TRBJ2-7	TRBV20-1	.	TRBD2	TGCAGTGCTAGAGACCACCGAGGGAGCGGGAGGTTCAACGAGCAGTACTTC	CSARDHRGSGRFNEQYF